These 7 T cell receptor beta chains were all obtained from the same sample, sequenced in a study of blood T cell repertoires in COVID-19. Generated by immunoSEQ multiplex PCR, the TCRdb table keeps only in-frame clones and is missing some. The sample lists about 120,000 clones; 75% to 80% were seen once. The sample was peripheral blood. These receptors were collected from a woman of 80 years or more with active or convalescent COVID-19.

This sequence joins TRBV7-2 and TRBJ2-3, with D possibly being TRBD2 (6 bases). V was clipped by 5 bases and J by 2 bases, with 8 bases between them. This CDR3 comprises 13 residues. From germline, CDR1 is SGHTA and CDR2 FQGNSA. The chain's CDR3 is CASSRGITDTQYF. The DNA for the CDR3 is TGTGCCAGCAGCCGGGGGATCACAGATACGCAGTATTTT. Full variable domain (rest looked up from reference TRBV7-2 and TRBJ2-3): GAGVSQSPSNKVTEKGKDVELRCDPISGHTALYWYRQSLGQGLEFLIYFQGNSAPDKSGLPSDRFSAERTGGSVSTLTIQRTQQEDSAVYLCASSRGITDTQYFGPGTRLTVL.

The rearrangement uses TRBV28 and TRBJ2-2, with D tentatively TRBD2 (7 bases). The CDR3 runs 18 residues. Germline CDR1 and CDR2: MDHEN and SYDVKM. V was shortened by 7 bases and J by 4 bases, with 25 bases between the two germline ends. DNA of the CDR3: TGTGCCAGCACCAGATTGGGGGCCTCTGGGAGGGGCACCGGGGAGCTGTTTTTT. Its translation: CASTRLGASGRGTGELFF.

The chain couples TRBV2 to TRBJ2-5, with D maybe TRBD1 (6 bases). CDR1 is SNHLY, CDR2 FYNNEI, per germline. This CDR3 region has 14 residues. Trimming removed 5 bases at V and 5 bases at J, with 15 bases between. The CDR3 sequence is CASSWDTGGETQYF. CDR3 nucleotides: TGTGCCAGCAGTTGGGACACCGGCGGGGAGACCCAGTACTTC.

The chain recombines TRBV19 with TRBJ1-1; D gene ambiguous. The CDR3 is 13 residues long. CDR1 LNHDA and CDR2 SQIVND come from the germline V gene (reference sequence). Trimming shortened V by 0 bases and J by 5 bases, and 7 bases separated the two germline ends. The CDR3 DNA sequence: TGTGCCAGTAGTATAGATGCGACAACTGAAGCTTTCTTT. This sequence encodes CASSIDATTEAFF.

With regard to this clone: At the DNA level, this CDR3 is encoded by other sequences in the same sample as well. This CDR3 reads CASSLLDTQYF. In nucleotides, the CDR3 is TGTGCCAGCAGCTTACTGGATACGCAGTATTTT. The chain recombines TRBV7-9 with TRBJ2-3, with no clear D. The V end lost 2 bases, the J end lost 6 bases, and 3 bases lay between the germline ends. The V gene's germline CDR1 is SEHNR and CDR2 FQNEAQ (reference sequence). The CDR3 runs 11 residues.

This sequence joins TRBV4-2 and TRBJ2-3; tentatively, D is TRBD2 (5 bases). V was shortened by 0 bases and J by 0 bases, with 19 bases between the two germline ends. CDR3 length: 19 residues. Germline CDR1 reads LGHNA; CDR2 reads YNFKEQ. The CDR3 here is CASSQDLPAGGSSTDTQYF. The CDR3 DNA follows: TGTGCCAGCAGCCAAGATCTCCCGGCGGGCGGGTCTAGCACAGATACGCAGTATTTT.

The rearrangement links TRBV19 to TRBJ1-2; D is uncertain. With 4 bases removed from V and 4 bases from J, the gap between germline ends came to 7 bases. The CDR3 totals 12 residues. Germline V CDR1 and CDR2: LNHDA, SQIVND (reference sequence). CDR3 coding DNA: TGTGCCAGTAGTAGAGGGCCCTATGGCTACACCTTC. Protein sequence: CASSRGPYGYTF.